A single sample is the source of the 27 T cell receptor beta chains below, sequenced in a study of blood T cell repertoires in COVID-19. Sequenced by immunoSEQ multiplex PCR; TCRdb stores in-frame clones only, minus some. The table records about 100,000 clones, roughly 80% of them present only once. Sequencing input: peripheral blood. Receptors originate from a man aged 70 or older with active or convalescent COVID-19.

This chain joins TRBV11-3 and TRBJ2-2, with a tentative D call TRBD2 (7 bases). The CDR3 length is 18 residues. V was clipped by 0 bases and J by 2 bases, with 16 bases between them. Germline CDR1 is SGHNT and CDR2 is YENEEA. The CDR3, as DNA: TGTGCCAGCAGCTTAGATGGGGGGGCAGACGGAAACACCGGGGAGCTGTTTTTT. Amino acid sequence: CASSLDGGADGNTGELFF.

The chain uses TRBV7-2 and TRBJ2-1, with 12 bases matching TRBD2. V lost 7 bases to trimming and J lost 8 bases; unmatched junction nucleotides: 3. The CDR3 has 13 residues. Germline V CDR1 and CDR2: SGHTA, FQGNSA. The DNA of the CDR3 is TGTGCCAGCACCGCTAGCGGGAGGGATGAGCAGTTCTTC. This encodes CASTASGRDEQFF.

The chain joins TRBV24-1 to TRBJ2-1; TRBD2 might be the D (7 bases). Germline-derived CDR1 and CDR2 are KGHDR and SFDVKD. V was trimmed by 1 base and J by 5 bases, leaving 14 bases between them. This CDR3 is built from 16 residues. DNA of the CDR3: TGTGCCACCAGTGATTTTGGGAGGGGGAACGACAATGAGCAGTTCTTC. Its translation is CATSDFGRGNDNEQFF.

This chain uses TRBV24-1 with TRBJ2-1; 8 positions match TRBD2. Per the germline V gene, CDR1 is KGHDR and CDR2 is SFDVKD. This CDR3 is 16 amino acids long. The J segment lost 7 bases and the V segment lost 2 bases, leaving 9 bases of the junction unmatched. The CDR3 is CATSDSLAGLGNEQFF. DNA for the CDR3: TGTGCCACCAGTGATTCCCTAGCGGGCCTGGGTAATGAGCAGTTCTTC.

V and J are TRBV4-1 and TRBJ2-1, with 7 positions matching TRBD2. The germline gives CDR1 MGHRA, CDR2 YSYEKL. This CDR3 has 17 amino acids. V was pared by 0 bases and J by 9 bases, with 14 bases of the junction left unmatched. The CDR3: CASSQERWGEGFPEQFF. As DNA, the CDR3 is TGCGCCAGCAGCCAAGAGAGGTGGGGGGAGGGCTTTCCTGAGCAGTTCTTC.

This chain joins TRBV9 and TRBJ2-3; possible D gene TRBD2, 7 bases. Germline V lookup: CDR1 SGDLS, CDR2 YYNGEE. This CDR3 is 15 amino acids long. Trimming took off 4 bases at V and 1 base at J, with 13 bases between the two ends. The CDR3: CASSRGEGRTDTQYF. In DNA form, the CDR3 reads TGTGCCAGCAGCAGGGGGGAGGGACGCACAGATACGCAGTATTTT. Combining the CDR3 with reference TRBV9 and TRBJ2-3 gives the whole variable domain DSGVTQTPKHLITATGQRVTLRCSPRSGDLSVYWYQQSLDQGLQFLIQYYNGEERAKGNILERFSAQQFPDLHSELNLSSLELGDSALYFCASSRGEGRTDTQYFGPGTRLTVL.

The chain joins TRBV7-3 to TRBJ2-5; TRBD1 aligns across 8 bases. CDR1 is SGHTA and CDR2 is FQGTGA in the germline V gene. The V gene end was trimmed by 1 base and the J gene end by 4 bases; junction bases not matched to a gene: 14. This CDR3 region has 18 residues. The CDR3 loop is CASSLNPFGQGVPETQYF. The CDR3 DNA is TGTGCCAGCAGCTTAAATCCCTTCGGACAGGGAGTTCCAGAGACCCAGTACTTC.

This clone was seen just once. The genes are TRBV18 and TRBJ1-1; D unresolved. The CDR3 runs to 15 residues. Germline CDR1 KGHSH, CDR2 LQKENI. The V end was cut by 1 base, the J end by 5 bases, with 14 bases between. The DNA for the CDR3 is TGTGCCAGCTCACCACGGAACAGTCAAAAGACTGAAGCTTTCTTT. Amino acids: CASSPRNSQKTEAFF.

This chain joins TRBV30 and TRBJ2-3, with TRBD1 matching 8 bases. The germline V gene encodes CDR1 GTSNPN and CDR2 SVGIG (reference sequence). The CDR3 is 15 residues long. Losses at the gene ends were 2 bases for V and 5 bases for J; bases not matched to a gene: 9. Here the CDR3 reads CAWSSLQGAGDTQYF. The CDR3 nucleotides read TGTGCCTGGAGTTCTCTCCAGGGGGCGGGAGATACGCAGTATTTT.

The gene calls are TRBV2 and TRBJ2-5, with 8 bases lining up with TRBD2. CDR3 length: 15 residues. CDR1 is SNHLY, CDR2 FYNNEI, per germline. The V gene end was trimmed by 3 bases and the J gene end by 2 bases; junction bases not matched to a gene: 5. The CDR3 protein is CASSEFPSGQETQYF. For the CDR3, the DNA is TGTGCCAGCAGTGAGTTTCCTAGCGGGCAAGAGACCCAGTACTTC.

This clone was counted a single time. V usage is TRBV25-1 and J usage is TRBJ1-1; a weak D match, TRBD1 (5 bases). Trimming removed 2 bases from V and 1 base from J, with 17 bases in between. CDR3 length: 17 amino acids. The germline gives CDR1 MGHDK, CDR2 SYGVNS. CDR3 DNA sequence: TGTGCCAGCAGTGAAGGTTATTCTGGACACCCGAACACTGAAGCTTTCTTT. This encodes CASSEGYSGHPNTEAFF.

CDR3 coding DNA: TGTGCCAGCAGCCAAGTCATAGGGGCAGGCTCTGGAAACACCATATATTTT. It translates to CASSQVIGAGSGNTIYF. The chain uses TRBV3-1 (or the pseudogene TRBV3-2) and TRBJ1-3, with TRBD1 as a possible D gene (5 bases). The length of the CDR3 is 17 residues. CDR1 LGHDT and CDR2 YNNKEL come from the germline V gene (reference sequence). V was shortened by 1 base and J by 0 bases, with 13 bases between the two germline ends.

The chain is built from TRBV9 and TRBJ2-2; TRBD2 is a possible D gene (6 bases). The CDR3 extends over 15 amino acids. Between the trimmed V and J ends, which lost 3 bases and 6 bases, there was a span of 15 bases. From germline, CDR1 is SGDLS and CDR2 YYNGEE. This CDR3 is CASSGSGTQAGELFF. In nucleotides, the CDR3 is TGTGCCAGCAGCGGATCCGGGACTCAGGCCGGGGAGCTGTTTTTT.

The chain is built from TRBV30 and TRBJ1-1; TRBD1 might be the D (5 bases). In germline, CDR1 is GTSNPN, CDR2 SVGIG (reference sequence). With 2 bases removed from V and 0 bases from J, the gap between germline ends came to 13 bases. This CDR3 comprises 15 residues. CDR3 in DNA: TGTGCCTGGAGTCCCCCAGGGCAATTGAACACTGAAGCTTTCTTT. Encoded protein: CAWSPPGQLNTEAFF.

V usage is TRBV6-5 and J usage is TRBJ2-7; the match to TRBD2 covers 7 bases. Germline loops: CDR1 MNHEY, CDR2 SVGAGI. The CDR3 runs 14 residues. The J segment lost 7 bases and the V segment lost 2 bases, leaving 8 bases of the junction unmatched. The CDR3, as DNA: TGTGCCAGCAGTTACAAAGTGGGAGCGGGGGAGCAGTACTTC. Translation: CASSYKVGAGEQYF.

This chain joins TRBV5-8 and TRBJ2-5; the D is unclear. In germline, CDR1 is SGHTS, CDR2 YDEGEE. V lost 0 bases to trimming and J lost 2 bases, with 14 bases between them. This CDR3 has 16 amino acids. The DNA of the CDR3 is TGTGCCAGCAGCTTGGCCCTAGAAGGCGAACAAGAGACCCAGTACTTC. Amino acid sequence: CASSLALEGEQETQYF.

V gene TRBV27 combines with J gene TRBJ2-7, with TRBD2 identical over 15 bases. The CDR3 consists of 17 residues. With V trimmed by 3 bases and J by 0 bases, 3 bases remained unmatched. CDR1 is MNHEY and CDR2 is SMNVEV in the germline V gene (reference sequence). The CDR3 coding sequence is TGTGCCAGCAGTTTCTCGGGACTAGCGGGGGGCTCCTACGAGCAGTACTTC. The encoded protein is CASSFSGLAGGSYEQYF.

The chain combines TRBV13 with TRBJ2-1, with 8 bases identical to TRBD2. Trimming took 2 bases from V and 2 from J; bases not matched to a gene: 8. This CDR3 has 17 amino acids. The germline V gene encodes CDR1 PRHDT and CDR2 FYEKMQ (reference sequence). The CDR3 DNA follows: TGTGCCAGCAGCTTACGGGTAGCGGGAAGCACCTACAATGAGCAGTTCTTC. Its protein product is CASSLRVAGSTYNEQFF.

Only one count was recorded for this clone. The V call is TRBV11-2, the J call TRBJ1-2; 8 bases fit TRBD1. This CDR3 is built from 15 residues. CDR1 SGHAT and CDR2 FQNNGV come from the germline V gene. The V and J ends lost 0 bases and 4 bases, in that order; junction bases with no gene match: 4. CDR3 bases: TGTGCCAGCAGCTTAGAGGGACAGGTCGGCTATGGCTACACCTTC. It encodes CASSLEGQVGYGYTF.

This clone occurred a few times. The chain carries TRBV2 and TRBJ1-1; maybe TRBD1 (6 bases). The CDR3 covers 14 residues. Germline CDR1 reads SNHLY; CDR2 reads FYNNEI. V was shortened by 5 bases and J by 4 bases, with 14 bases between the two germline ends. CDR3 loop: CASSLQGSRTEAFF. The CDR3 nucleotides are TGTGCCAGCAGTTTACAGGGATCGCGCACTGAAGCTTTCTTT.

The CDR3 sequence is CASSAILAGGPGTQYF. CDR3 nucleotide sequence: TGTGCCAGCAGCGCAATACTAGCGGGGGGGCCCGGGACCCAGTACTTC. The chain links TRBV7-2 to TRBJ2-5; 13 nucleotides agree with TRBD2. CDR1 and CDR2 from the germline V gene are SGHTA and FQGNSA. Unmatched junction bases numbered 10, after V lost 5 bases and J lost 7 bases. The CDR3 extends over 16 amino acids. The variable domain in full, completed from reference TRBV7-2 and TRBJ2-5, reads GAGVSQSPSNKVTEKGKDVELRCDPISGHTALYWYRQSLGQGLEFLIYFQGNSAPDKSGLPSDRFSAERTGGSVSTLTIQRTQQEDSAVYLCASSAILAGGPGTQYFGPGTRLLVL.

For the CDR3, the DNA is TGTGCCAGCAGTGAGACAGGGTTGGTTAATTCACCCCTCCACTTT. Residues: CASSETGLVNSPLHF. The genes are TRBV28 and TRBJ1-6, with 7 positions matching TRBD1. V lost 5 bases and J lost 6; bases outside the gene matches: 7. Germline CDR1 and CDR2: MDHEN and SYDVKM. This CDR3 region has 15 residues.

This clone was found once. The chain links TRBV7-9 to TRBJ2-3; D gene ambiguous. Looked up from germline, CDR1 is SEHNR and CDR2 is FQNEAQ (reference sequence). The CDR3 length is 12 residues. With 5 bases removed from V and 5 bases from J, the gap between germline ends came to 8 bases. The CDR3 protein is CASSALGDTQYF. The CDR3 DNA sequence: TGTGCCAGCAGCGCCCTAGGAGATACGCAGTATTTT.

This sequence joins TRBV3-1 (or the pseudogene TRBV3-2) and TRBJ1-1, with D unclear. Trimming took off 1 base at V and 0 bases at J, with 9 bases between the two ends. Germline values: CDR1 LGHDT, CDR2 YNNKEL (reference sequence). This CDR3 has 15 residues. The CDR3 region is CASSQVRTVNTEAFF. The CDR3 DNA reads as TGTGCCAGCAGCCAAGTTCGGACTGTGAACACTGAAGCTTTCTTT.

Here the CDR3 DNA reads TGTGCCAGCAGCCAAACGGGACAGGATTTTTATGACTATGGCTACACCTTC. Protein sequence: CASSQTGQDFYDYGYTF. This chain connects TRBV14 to TRBJ1-2; 8 bases are a match to TRBD1. With V trimmed by 2 bases and J by 3 bases, 11 bases remained unmatched. Germline V gene data show CDR1 as SGHDN and CDR2 as FVKESK. The CDR3 contains 17 residues.

The chain carries TRBV5-8 and TRBJ1-6; 8 bases fit TRBD1. Germline V gene sequence: CDR1 SGHTS, CDR2 YDEGEE. The V segment lost 6 bases and the J segment 9 bases; nucleotides outside the gene matches: 8. The CDR3 is made up of 14 amino acids. CDR3 bases: TGTGCCAGCACCCTCAGGGGGCTAGGTTCACCCCTCCACTTT. It is translated as CASTLRGLGSPLHF. Looking up the rest from reference TRBV5-8 and TRBJ1-6 gives the full variable domain: EAGVTQSPTHLIKTRGQQATLRCSPISGHTSVYWYQQALGLGLQFLLWYDEGEERNRGNFPPRFSGRQFPNYSSELNVNALELEDSALYLCASTLRGLGSPLHFGNGTRLTVT.

The CDR3 here is CASSQTWTGFRTDTQYF. CDR3 nucleotide sequence: TGTGCCAGCAGTCAAACCTGGACAGGTTTCCGCACAGATACGCAGTATTTT. The chain carries TRBV6-6 and TRBJ2-3; 7 positions agree with TRBD1. The trim removed 5 bases at V and 1 base at J, leaving 12 bases unmatched. Germline values: CDR1 MNHNY, CDR2 SVGAGI (reference sequence). The CDR3 length is 17 residues.